The 20 T cell receptor beta chains below come from one sample, sequenced in a study of blood T cell repertoires in COVID-19. Profiled with immunoSEQ multiplex PCR; TCRdb holds only in-frame clones, not every one. The sample has 150,000 to 200,000 clones; roughly 90% are singletons. Material: peripheral blood. Receptors originate from a man under 40 with COVID-19, enrolled during active disease.

This clone was counted a few times. The rearrangement joins TRBV28 to TRBJ1-5, with D possibly TRBD1 on 6 matching bases. Trimming took off 3 bases at V and 3 bases at J, with 15 bases between the two ends. The CDR3 has 16 residues. Germline loops: CDR1 MDHEN, CDR2 SYDVKM. The CDR3 DNA reads TGTGCCAGCAGTTTTCCTCTAGGACAGAACAATCAGCCCCAGCATTTT. It codes for CASSFPLGQNNQPQHF.

The chain links TRBV12-1 to TRBJ2-2; the table's D gene call, TRBD1, was not cross checked with the DNA. TRBV12-1 is a recognized pseudogene. CDR3 length: 20 amino acids. The CDR3 nucleotides read TGTGCCAGCAGCTCATCCGGACCGGACAGGGGGAGTGAGGACACCGGGGAGCTGTTTTTT. This translates into CASSSSGPDRGSEDTGELFF.

DNA for the CDR3: TGTGCCAGCAGTCCACAGGGGGCTTGGACTGAAGCTTTCTTT. As protein: CASSPQGAWTEAFF. The chain is built from TRBV6-2 or TRBV6-3 and TRBJ1-1, with 9 nucleotides matching TRBD1. This CDR3 contains 14 residues. CDR1 MNHEY and CDR2 SVGEGT come from the germline V gene. V shed 5 bases, J shed 5 bases, and the junction held 6 bases outside the gene matches.

The chain is built from TRBV21-1 and TRBJ2-7; the table's TRBD1 call for D was not verified on the DNA. TRBV21-1 is a recognized pseudogene. The CDR3 is 15 residues long. The CDR3 loop reads CASSKDTQGTYEQYF. DNA of the CDR3: TGTGCCAGCAGCAAAGATACACAGGGTACCTACGAGCAGTACTTC.

The gene calls are TRBV7-2 and TRBJ2-5; no definite D call. CDR1 SGHTA and CDR2 FQGNSA come from the germline V gene. Trimming pared 0 bases from V and 1 base from J, leaving 9 bases between. This CDR3 has 15 residues. The CDR3 DNA sequence: TGTGCCAGCAGCTTAGCGAGCCAGGTCCAAGAGACCCAGTACTTC. It is translated as CASSLASQVQETQYF.

J is TRBJ2-7 and V is TRBV28, with D perhaps TRBD1 (7 bases). The CDR3 runs to 15 residues. Germline CDR1 MDHEN, CDR2 SYDVKM. V lost 6 bases and J lost 1, with 16 bases in between. CDR3 protein: CASRGEDRNSYEQYF. In nucleotides, the CDR3 is TGTGCCAGCAGGGGGGAGGACAGGAATTCCTACGAGCAGTACTTC.

The gene calls are TRBV28 and TRBJ2-3; D possibly corresponds to TRBD1 (6 bases). The CDR3 has 14 residues. V lost 5 bases and J lost 2, with 11 bases in between. Looked up from germline, CDR1 is MDHEN and CDR2 is SYDVKM. The DNA of the CDR3 is TGTGCCAGCAGTAGACAGGACCTCACAGATACGCAGTATTTT. This sequence encodes CASSRQDLTDTQYF.

The chain links TRBV7-3 to TRBJ2-2, with 8 bases matching TRBD1. In germline, CDR1 is SGHTA, CDR2 FQGTGA. The CDR3 is 14 residues long. The junction had 4 bases not matched to a gene; V was cut back by 5 bases and J by 5 bases. In DNA, the CDR3 is TGTGCCAGCAGCATTCAGGGGGCAACCGGGGAGCTGTTTTTT. Protein product: CASSIQGATGELFF.

This clone was picked up one time. V usage is TRBV15 and J usage is TRBJ1-2, with D unresolved. Trimming shortened V by 0 bases and J by 3 bases, and 11 bases separated the two germline ends. Germline V CDR1 and CDR2: LNHNV, YYDKDF (reference sequence). This CDR3 region has 15 residues. The DNA of the CDR3 is TGTGCCACCAGCAGAGATTCCCGGGGAGACTATGGCTACACCTTC. It yields the protein CATSRDSRGDYGYTF.

The rearrangement links TRBV29-1 to TRBJ2-7; D is possibly TRBD2 (6 bases). With 2 bases removed from V and 2 bases from J, the gap between germline ends came to 25 bases. The CDR3 length is 18 residues. In germline, CDR1 is SQVTM, CDR2 ANQGSEA. In nucleotides, the CDR3 is TGCAGCGTTGAAACCGCAATGACGGCGGGACTCCCAGCCTACGAGCAGTACTTC. Protein product: CSVETAMTAGLPAYEQYF.

The chain joins TRBV24-1 to TRBJ1-2; D uncertain. CDR3 length: 14 amino acids. V shed 3 bases and J shed 10 bases, with 17 bases lying between them. From germline, CDR1 is KGHDR and CDR2 SFDVKD. CDR3 amino acids: CATSDPEEVAPYTF. DNA of the CDR3: TGTGCCACCAGTGATCCGGAGGAGGTGGCTCCCTACACCTTC.

The chain employs TRBV4-2 and TRBJ2-7; D perhaps matches TRBD1 (5 bases). From germline, CDR1 is LGHNA and CDR2 YNFKEQ. V was shortened by 1 base and J by 5 bases, with 15 bases between the two germline ends. This CDR3 spans 15 amino acids. The CDR3 spells CASSQVYGAVDEQYF. The DNA for the CDR3 is TGTGCCAGCAGCCAAGTGTATGGGGCAGTCGACGAGCAGTACTTC.

About this clone: At the DNA level, this CDR3 is encoded by other sequences in the same sample as well. J is TRBJ2-7 and V is TRBV27; 9 bases map to TRBD1. Germline loops: CDR1 MNHEY, CDR2 SMNVEV (reference sequence). The CDR3 totals 14 residues. V was clipped by 3 bases and J by 2 bases; unmatched bases: 2. The chain's CDR3 is CASSLRTGAYEQYF. Written as DNA, the CDR3 is TGTGCCAGCAGTTTGCGGACAGGGGCCTACGAGCAGTACTTC.

The rearrangement joins TRBV19 to TRBJ2-7, with 7 bases fitting TRBD1. CDR1 and CDR2 (germline): LNHDA, SQIVND (reference sequence). V lost 8 bases, J lost 2 bases, and 3 bases stayed unmatched. CDR3 length: 12 residues. The CDR3 sequence is CASAGQAYEQYF. CDR3 coding DNA: TGTGCCAGTGCAGGACAGGCCTACGAGCAGTACTTC.

V usage is TRBV24-1 and J usage is TRBJ1-5; the match to TRBD1 covers 10 bases. The CDR3 contains 15 residues. After removal of 4 bases from V and 2 bases from J, the junction contained 1 base not matched to a gene. The V gene's germline CDR1 is KGHDR and CDR2 SFDVKD. The CDR3 sequence: CATSETGGGNQPQHF. CDR3 nucleotide sequence: TGTGCCACCAGTGAGACAGGGGGCGGCAATCAGCCCCAGCATTTT.

The chain employs TRBV10-3 and TRBJ2-2; TRBD1 might be the D (5 bases). This CDR3 is built from 15 residues. Deletions cut 4 bases from V and 0 bases from J, with 9 bases between. The germline V gene has CDR1 ENHRY and CDR2 SYGVKD. The CDR3 spells CAISGGQANTGELFF. In DNA form, the CDR3 reads TGTGCCATCAGTGGTGGACAAGCGAACACCGGGGAGCTGTTTTTT.

The chain couples TRBV9 to TRBJ1-2, with no clear D. CDR1 is SGDLS and CDR2 is YYNGEE in the germline V gene. This CDR3 comprises 15 residues. The V and J ends lost 3 bases and 6 bases respectively, with 18 bases between them. The CDR3 coding sequence is TGTGCCAGCAGCGCAGGCGACACTCCGCCGGATGGCTACACCTTC. Translated, it gives CASSAGDTPPDGYTF.

The chain is built from TRBV30 and TRBJ1-2; D is possibly TRBD1 (6 bases). CDR3 length equals 12 residues. Per the germline V gene, CDR1 is GTSNPN and CDR2 is SVGIG (reference sequence). The V and J ends lost 3 bases and 6 bases respectively, with 11 bases between them. The CDR3 coding sequence is TGTGCCTGGAGGCCACAGGGTGATGGCTACACCTTC. This encodes CAWRPQGDGYTF.

V gene TRBV7-9 combines with J gene TRBJ2-5; D call uncertain. V was shortened by 5 bases and J by 5 bases, with 27 bases between the two germline ends. This CDR3 is built from 18 residues. CDR1 and CDR2 from the germline V gene are SEHNR and FQNEAQ (reference sequence). CDR3 amino acids: CASSARTPGEENRETQYF. The CDR3 nucleotides read TGTGCCAGCAGCGCACGCACGCCCGGTGAGGAGAACCGGGAGACCCAGTACTTC.

This clone was seen a handful of times. The CDR3 nucleotides read TGTGCCAGCGCGGACACGCCGTTGGGAGAGACCCAGTACTTC. This sequence encodes CASADTPLGETQYF. The genes are TRBV9 and TRBJ2-5, with D tentatively TRBD1 (5 bases). CDR1 and CDR2 (germline): SGDLS, YYNGEE. The CDR3 runs 14 residues. V shed 7 bases and J shed 4 bases, with 17 bases lying between them.